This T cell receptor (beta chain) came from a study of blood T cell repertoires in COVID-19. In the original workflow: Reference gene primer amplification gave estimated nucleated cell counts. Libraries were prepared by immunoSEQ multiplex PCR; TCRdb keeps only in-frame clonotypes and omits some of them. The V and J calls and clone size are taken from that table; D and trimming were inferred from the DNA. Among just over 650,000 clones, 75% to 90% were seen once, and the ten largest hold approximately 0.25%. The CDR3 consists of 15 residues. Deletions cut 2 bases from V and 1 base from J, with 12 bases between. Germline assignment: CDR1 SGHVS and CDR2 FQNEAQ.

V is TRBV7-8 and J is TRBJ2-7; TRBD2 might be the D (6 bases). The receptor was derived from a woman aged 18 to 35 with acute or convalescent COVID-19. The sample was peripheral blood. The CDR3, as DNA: TGTGCCAGCAGCTTATACGAGACTAGTTCCTACGAGCAGTACTTC. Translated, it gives CASSLYETSSYEQYF.